The 11 T cell receptor beta chains in this list originate from one sample, sequenced in a study of immune reconstitution after stem cell transplant in scleroderma. TCRdb re-analysed the RT-PCR reads in MiXCR, keeping a single row per CDR3 protein. The data hold roughly 3,000 distinct CDR3 sequences, with 3.6% observed a single time. This material was collected before or after autologous hematopoietic stem cell transplantation (not recorded which). The receptors stem from a human donor with systemic sclerosis.

This clonotype is medium-sized in the sample. This sequence joins TRBV7-3 and TRBJ2-5; perhaps TRBD2 as D (5 bases). With 5 bases removed from V and 7 bases from J, the gap between germline ends came to 14 bases. Looked up from germline, CDR1 is SGHTA and CDR2 is FQGTGA. The CDR3 consists of 13 residues. CDR3 nucleotides: TGTGCCAGCAGCAAAGAGGTGGAGGCGACCCAGTACTTC. The encoded protein is CASSKEVEATQYF.

This clonotype qualifies as medium-sized. The chain carries TRBV12-3 or TRBV12-4 and TRBJ2-5; 7 bases agree with TRBD2. Trimming removed 5 bases from V and 2 bases from J; junction bases left unmatched: 5. CDR3 length: 14 amino acids. DNA for the CDR3: TGTGCCAGCAGTCGGGGACTAACTCAAGAGACCCAGTACTTC. This sequence encodes CASSRGLTQETQYF.

By frequency in the sample, this clonotype is medium-sized. This chain connects TRBV27 to TRBJ2-3, with TRBD2 as a possible D gene (7 bases). Deletions cut 3 bases from V and 6 bases from J, with 16 bases between. The CDR3 extends over 15 amino acids. The germline V gene encodes CDR1 MNHEY and CDR2 SMNVEV (reference sequence). The CDR3 here is CASSFFGGPGDTQYF. For the CDR3, the DNA is TGTGCCAGCAGTTTCTTCGGGGGGCCCGGGGATACGCAGTATTTT.

By share, this clonotype ranks as medium-sized. The genes are TRBV12-3 or TRBV12-4 and TRBJ2-2, with 8 bases aligning to TRBD1. CDR3 length: 15 residues. V shed 6 bases and J 6 bases; nucleotides not matched to a gene: 9. The CDR3 DNA reads TGTGCCAGCAGACCCCGGGACAGGATCTCCGGGGAGCTGTTTTTT. It specifies CASRPRDRISGELFF.

By its share, this clonotype is medium-sized. The genes are TRBV5-1 and TRBJ2-1; possible D gene TRBD2, 6 bases. Germline CDR1 reads SGHRS; CDR2 reads YFSETQ. This CDR3 has 15 amino acids. V lost 0 bases and J 7 bases, leaving 14 bases between the germline ends. CDR3 DNA: TGCGCCAGCAGCTTGGAACAGCGGGTGTTGAATGAGCAGTTCTTC. Its protein product is CASSLEQRVLNEQFF.

This clonotype is termed medium-sized (0.01 to 0.1%). The chain is built from TRBV20-1 and TRBJ2-3, with D possibly being TRBD2 (5 bases). There are 15 residues in the CDR3. V was shortened by 6 bases and J by 0 bases, with 16 bases between the two germline ends. In germline, CDR1 is DFQATT, CDR2 SNEGSKA (reference sequence). CDR3 region: CSADPRRTSTDTQYF. DNA for the CDR3: TGCAGTGCGGACCCGCGCCGGACTAGCACAGATACGCAGTATTTT.

With respect to this clonotype: This may arise from a read error, as a much more abundant clone is one base away. The chain has TRBV5-1 and TRBJ2-5; D uncertain. The CDR3 is made up of 14 amino acids. Germline values: CDR1 SGHRS, CDR2 YFSETQ. The CDR3 spells CASSLLSVQEAQYF. The CDR3 bases are TGCGCCAGCAGCTTGTTGTCAGTCCAAGAGGCCCAGTACTTC.

Within the sample, this clonotype is medium-sized (0.01 to 0.1%). This sequence joins TRBV29-1 and TRBJ2-7; D is uncertain. V lost 2 bases and J 3 bases, leaving 5 bases between the germline ends. CDR1 and CDR2 (germline): SQVTM, ANQGSEA. The CDR3 consists of 11 residues. The CDR3 coding sequence is TGCAGCGTTGAATTGAACTACGAGCAGTACTTC. Translating it yields CSVELNYEQYF.

By proportion, this clonotype is medium-sized. Relative to the germline gene, one junction end is altered; a read error may explain this. This rearrangement joins TRBV7-2 to TRBJ2-3, with TRBD2 matching over 9 bases. The germline gives CDR1 SGHTA, CDR2 FQGNSA. There are 14 residues in the CDR3. The CDR3 sequence is CASSLAGSTDTQYF. CDR3 nucleotide sequence: TGTGCCAGCAGCCTAGCGGGGAGCACAGATACGCAGTATTTT.

By its share, this clonotype is medium-sized (0.01 to 0.1%). The chain has TRBV6-2 or TRBV6-3 and TRBJ2-1; no clear D gene. The CDR3 is made up of 13 amino acids. From germline, CDR1 is MNHEY and CDR2 SVGEGT. Trimming cost V 4 bases and J 4 bases, with 8 bases left between them. For the CDR3, the DNA is TGTGCCAGCAGTTCGGACGGATACAATGAGCAGTTCTTC. Its protein product is CASSSDGYNEQFF.

Sample share makes this clonotype medium-sized. The rearrangement uses TRBV20-1 and TRBJ2-3; D is undetermined. This CDR3 is 13 amino acids long. With 0 bases removed from V and 2 bases from J, the gap between germline ends came to 6 bases. Germline assignment: CDR1 DFQATT and CDR2 SNEGSKA (reference sequence). For the CDR3, the DNA is TGCAGTGCTAGAGATAGTTCCACAGATACGCAGTATTTT. Amino acids: CSARDSSTDTQYF.